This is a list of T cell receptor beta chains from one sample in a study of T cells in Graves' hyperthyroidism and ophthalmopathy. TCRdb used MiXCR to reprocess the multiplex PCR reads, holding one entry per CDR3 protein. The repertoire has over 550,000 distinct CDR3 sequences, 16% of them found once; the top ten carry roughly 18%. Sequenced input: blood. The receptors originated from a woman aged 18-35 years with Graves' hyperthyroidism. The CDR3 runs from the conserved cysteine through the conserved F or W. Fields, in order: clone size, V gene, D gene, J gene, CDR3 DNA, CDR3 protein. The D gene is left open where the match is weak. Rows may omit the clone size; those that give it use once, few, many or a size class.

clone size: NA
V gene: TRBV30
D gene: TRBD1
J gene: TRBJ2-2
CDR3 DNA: TGTGCCTGGAATCAGGGGGCCGGGGAGCTGTTTTTT
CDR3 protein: CAWNQGAGELFF

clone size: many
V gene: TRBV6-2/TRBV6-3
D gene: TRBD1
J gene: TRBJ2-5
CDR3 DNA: TGTGCCAGCAGGATGACAGGGATGTTTGAGACCCAGTACTTC
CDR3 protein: CASRMTGMFETQYF

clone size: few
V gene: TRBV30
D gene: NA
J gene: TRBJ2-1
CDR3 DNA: TGTGCCTGGAGTGTAGGCGTGGGGGTCCATGAGCAGTTCTTC
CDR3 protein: CAWSVGVGVHEQFF

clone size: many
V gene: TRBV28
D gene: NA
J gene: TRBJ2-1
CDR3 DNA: TGTGCCAGCAGTTTCCAGCGGCGGGGCAATGAGCAGTTCTTC
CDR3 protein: CASSFQRRGNEQFF

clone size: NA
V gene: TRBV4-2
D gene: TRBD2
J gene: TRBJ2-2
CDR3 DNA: TGTGCCAGCAGCCAGATACTAGCGGGGAACACCGGGGAGCTGTTTTTT
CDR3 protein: CASSQILAGNTGELFF

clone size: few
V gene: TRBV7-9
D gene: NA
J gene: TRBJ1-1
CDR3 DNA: TGTGCCAGCAGCTCCGAAGAGGGGACTGAAGCTTTCTTT
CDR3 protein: CASSSEEGTEAFF

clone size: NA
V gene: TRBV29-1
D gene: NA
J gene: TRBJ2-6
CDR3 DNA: TGCAGCGTTGAAGATGAGCCGACCTCTGGGGCCAACGTCCTGACTTTC
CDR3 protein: CSVEDEPTSGANVLTF

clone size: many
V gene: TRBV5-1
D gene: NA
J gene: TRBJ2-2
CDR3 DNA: TGTGCCAGCAGCTTAGATGGTACCGGGGAGCTGTTTTTT
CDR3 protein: CASSLDGTGELFF

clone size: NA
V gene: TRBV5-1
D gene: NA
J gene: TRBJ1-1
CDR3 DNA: TGCGCCAGCAGCTCAGCCAAAATTGGGGGGATCCCGAAGTTGGCTTTCTTT
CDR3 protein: CASSSAKIGGIPKLAFF

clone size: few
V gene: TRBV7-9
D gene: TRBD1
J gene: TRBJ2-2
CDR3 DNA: TGTGCCAGCAGCACCTCCGGGACAGGGGGGACCGGGGAGCTGTTTTTT
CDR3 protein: CASSTSGTGGTGELFF

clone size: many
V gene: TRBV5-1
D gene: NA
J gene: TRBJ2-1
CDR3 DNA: TGCGCCAGCAGCTTGGGCCAGGCCAGCAATGAGCAGTTCTTC
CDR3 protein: CASSLGQASNEQFF

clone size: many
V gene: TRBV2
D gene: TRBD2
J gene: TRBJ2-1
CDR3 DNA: TGTGCCAGCAGAGCCGGGACTAGCGGGAGGAATGAGCAGTTCTTC
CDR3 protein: CASRAGTSGRNEQFF

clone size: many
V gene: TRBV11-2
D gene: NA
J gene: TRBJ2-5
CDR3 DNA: TGTGCCAGCAGCGCCCTGGGGGGCTCCCAGTACTTC
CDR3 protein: CASSALGGSQYF

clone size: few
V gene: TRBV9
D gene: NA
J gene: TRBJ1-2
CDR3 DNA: TGTGCCAGCAGCGTAGAGACGAAAGCTAACTATGGCTACACCTTC
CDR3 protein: CASSVETKANYGYTF

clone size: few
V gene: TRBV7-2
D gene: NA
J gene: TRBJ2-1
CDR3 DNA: TGTGCCAGCAGCTCACGCCCTGACAGAAACAATGAGCAGTTCTTC
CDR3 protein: CASSSRPDRNNEQFF

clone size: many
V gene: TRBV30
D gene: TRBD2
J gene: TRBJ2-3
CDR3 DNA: TGTGCCTGGACTAGCGGGTCAGTTTCGGATACGCAGTATTTT
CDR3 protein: CAWTSGSVSDTQYF

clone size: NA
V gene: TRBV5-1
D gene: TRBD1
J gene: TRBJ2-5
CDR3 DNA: TGCGCCAGCAGCTTGGGCAACATGGGACAGGGGGAAGAGACCCAGTACTTC
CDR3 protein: CASSLGNMGQGEETQYF

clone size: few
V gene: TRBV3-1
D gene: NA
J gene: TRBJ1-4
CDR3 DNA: TGTGCCAGCAGCCCCCAGGGTGTAATAGAAAAACTGTTTTTT
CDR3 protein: CASSPQGVIEKLFF

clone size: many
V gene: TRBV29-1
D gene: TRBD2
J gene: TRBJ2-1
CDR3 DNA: TGCAGCGTTGAAGTCCTAGCGGGAGTGCGGGTAAGGGAGCAGTTCTTC
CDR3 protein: CSVEVLAGVRVREQFF

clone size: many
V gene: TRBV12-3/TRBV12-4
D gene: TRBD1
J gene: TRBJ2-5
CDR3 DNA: TGTGCCAGCAGTCCCTGGACAGGGGGCGGTGAGACCCAGTACTTC
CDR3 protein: CASSPWTGGGETQYF

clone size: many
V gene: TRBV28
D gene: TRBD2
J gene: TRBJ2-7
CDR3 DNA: TGTGCCAGCAGTAAGGGACTAGCGGGCTACGAGCAGTACTTC
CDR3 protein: CASSKGLAGYEQYF

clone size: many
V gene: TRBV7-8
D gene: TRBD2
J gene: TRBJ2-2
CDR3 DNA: TGTGCCAGCAGACTAGCGGGAGGGCCGAACACCGGGGAGCTGTTTTTT
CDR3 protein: CASRLAGGPNTGELFF

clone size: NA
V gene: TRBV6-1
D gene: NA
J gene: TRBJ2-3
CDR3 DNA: TGTGCCAGCAATGGGGATCTACCTTTCACAGATACGCAGTATTTT
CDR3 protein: CASNGDLPFTDTQYF

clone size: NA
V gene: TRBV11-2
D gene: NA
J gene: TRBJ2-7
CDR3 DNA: TGTGCCAGCAGCTCCGGACAGATCGACGAGCAGTACTTC
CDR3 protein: CASSSGQIDEQYF

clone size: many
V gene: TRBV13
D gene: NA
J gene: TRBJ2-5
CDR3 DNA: TGTGCCAGCAGCTTAGTCCAGGGTAGAACGGACCAAGAGACCCAGTACTTC
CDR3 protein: CASSLVQGRTDQETQYF

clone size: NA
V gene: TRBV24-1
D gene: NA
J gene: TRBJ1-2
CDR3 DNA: TGTGCCACCAGTCATGGGACGGAGTATGGCTACACCTTC
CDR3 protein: CATSHGTEYGYTF

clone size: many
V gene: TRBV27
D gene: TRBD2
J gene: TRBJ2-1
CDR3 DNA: TGTGCCAGCAGTCCATCCACTAGCGAGTACAATGAGCAGTTCTTC
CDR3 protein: CASSPSTSEYNEQFF

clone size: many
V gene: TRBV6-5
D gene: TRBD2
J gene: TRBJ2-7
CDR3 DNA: TGTGCCAGCAGTTACTCGACAGGCGGGGGGTACGAGCAGTACTTC
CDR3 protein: CASSYSTGGGYEQYF

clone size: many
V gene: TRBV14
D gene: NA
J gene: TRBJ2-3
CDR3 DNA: TGTGCCAGCAGCCAAGATATCGGGACGGCCGGCACAGATACGCAGTATTTT
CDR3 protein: CASSQDIGTAGTDTQYF